This T cell receptor beta chain was sequenced during a study of T cells in Graves' hyperthyroidism and ophthalmopathy. Study results and caveats: Ophthalmopathy could be told apart from stable hyperthyroidism with a 13 V-J model.

There are 21 residues in the CDR3. Germline loops: CDR1 SNHLY, CDR2 FYNNEI. The germline V and J ends were trimmed by 2 bases and 2 bases, with 30 bases remaining between them. TCR beta CDR3 regions were amplified from RNA. With the HTBI primer set, the TCR CDR3 went through a first round of RT-PCR. TCRdb passed the multiplex PCR reads through MiXCR, listing each CDR3 protein once. The sample consists of approximately 380,000 distinct CDR3 sequences, about 19% of them appearing once. This clonotype was seen at least ten times. The antigen remains unidentified. V usage is TRBV2 and J usage is TRBJ1-1; weak D call: TRBD1 (6 bases). This receptor was identified in a woman between 18 and 29 years old with Graves' hyperthyroidism. Sequencing input: blood. The CDR3 region is CASSEIVWVAGGGLENTEAFF. In DNA, the CDR3 is TGTGCCAGCAGTGAAATAGTATGGGTGGCGGGGGGCGGTTTGGAAAACACTGAAGCTTTCTTT.